The clone carrying this TCR beta chain was picked up a small number of times. Its antigen is undetermined. This record belongs to a study of identical twins. General study results and limits: Among out-of-frame alpha sequences shared by twins, low generation probability occurred in excess. Invariant populations such as MAIT and iNKT cells could partly muddle zero-insertion analyses.

Addition of a universal primer site occurred through template switching, and cDNA carried unique molecular identifiers. TCRdb reanalysed the 5' RACE reads using MiXCR and keeps one entry per CDR3 protein. The table shows 1.5 million to 2 million distinct CDR3 sequences, with 25% to 35% occurring only once. V was clipped by 9 bases and J by 3 bases, with 11 bases between them. The germline CDR1 and CDR2 sequences are SNHLY and FYNNEI. The CDR3 sequence is 12 residues long. The TCR sequence derives from a newborn girl in good health. The sample comprised cord blood. The rearrangement uses TRBV2 and TRBJ2-5, with a possible D match to TRBD1 (6 bases). CDR3 sequence: CASIRDKETQYF. Written as DNA, the CDR3 is TGTGCCAGTATCCGGGACAAAGAGACCCAGTACTTC.